This T cell receptor beta chain was obtained from a study of T-cell reconstitution after alpha-beta-depleted transplantation in children. This clonotype was seen ten or more times. This CDR3 is built from 14 residues. Trimming removed 5 bases from V and 6 bases from J, with 14 bases in between. Germline CDR1 MNHEY, CDR2 SMNVEV (reference sequence). Researchers prepared the TCRbeta library using unique molecular identifiers, the study reports. TCRdb reprocessed the PCR reads with MiXCR, giving one entry per CDR3 protein. The table shows more than 200,000 distinct CDR3 sequences, with 17% occurring only once.

The sequenced sample was PBMCs, mostly from graft donor cells, obtained 360 days after TCRalphabeta/CD19-depleted stem cell transplant. The sequence was collected from a male patient between 2 and 9 years old who had a stem cell transplant for acute lymphoblastic leukemia, so the T cells may come from the graft donor. The gene calls are TRBV27 and TRBJ2-1; D remains ambiguous. Here the CDR3 reads CASSPHERSNEQFF. CDR3 in DNA: TGTGCCAGCAGTCCCCATGAGCGCTCCAATGAGCAGTTCTTC.